This paragraph covers one T cell receptor beta chain sequence. Its antigen is unknown. One base away there is no much larger clone; base qualities are not given. Looking up the germline V gene yields CDR1 SGHRS and CDR2 YFSETQ. A distance of 7 bases separates the germline ends of V and J, which lose 3 bases and 0 bases respectively. Spanning cysteine to phenylalanine, the CDR3 consists of 14 amino acids. Just the 42-base CDR3 DNA is kept, in frame starting at base 1. The sample originates from a study of blood T cell repertoires in COVID-19 (dated by TCRdb to between 2020 and 2021). Describing the broader study: Samples covering the acute and convalescent phases of COVID-19 were provided by collaborators in the United States, Italy and Spain. The prospective study material was composed of cDNA or gDNA derived from T cells, B-cell-depleted T cells, or PBMCs. The dataset comprised deeply sampled blood TCRbeta repertoires from subjects exposed to, actively infected with, or recovered from COVID-19. A freely available public database, intended as a resource for researchers studying the immune response to SARS-CoV-2, is where the repertoires were released. Samples came from the ongoing ImmuneRACE study (first 160 participants) plus 1,254 subjects from 6 global collaborators. A de-identified subject ID, COVID-19 status, age in years and sex were almost always included in the sample metadata. Where available, HLA class I and class II types were taken from metadata supplied by the sample provider and were not determined by assay-based typing. Here is what the overall study found, with its caveats: The quantity of clinical and demographic metadata differed by source and by participant and was supplied without curation.

The collaborating institutions used their own protocols to collect whole blood in K2EDTA tubes. Collaborator samples were shipped for TCRbeta analysis as frozen whole blood, isolated PBMCs, or DNA extracted from either sample type. TCRbeta CDR3 regions were amplified from genomic DNA by means of the immunoSEQ Assay, a bias-controlled multiplex PCR. The source study handled its data this way. The number of nucleated cells in each sample was estimated from the amplification of reference gene primers within the assay. Sequence reads were collapsed and filtered to measure the absolute abundance of every unique TCRbeta CDR3 rearrangement. For each sample, productive Simpson clonality was calculated as the square root of Simpson's diversity index across productive rearrangements. Imported from immuneACCESS, the table was reduced by TCRdb to in-frame sequences with V and J called. These copies leave out some clones; in studies compared against another copy, an unresolved V gene accounts for under half, and the cause of the remainder is not known. V and J calls and clone size are those listed in that table; D and trimming were worked out from the DNA. The table for this sample lists around 300,000 clones; 88% of them were counted only once. Clones ranked in the top ten supply less than 10% of the sample.

Sequences were obtained from peripheral blood. The chain couples TRBV5-1 to TRBJ1-3; no D gene can be assigned with confidence. The TCR comes from a man aged 18 to 29 with active or convalescent COVID-19. The DNA sequence is TGCGCCAGCAGCTCCAGAAGCTCTGGAAACACCATATATTTT. The resulting protein is CASSSRSSGNTIYF.